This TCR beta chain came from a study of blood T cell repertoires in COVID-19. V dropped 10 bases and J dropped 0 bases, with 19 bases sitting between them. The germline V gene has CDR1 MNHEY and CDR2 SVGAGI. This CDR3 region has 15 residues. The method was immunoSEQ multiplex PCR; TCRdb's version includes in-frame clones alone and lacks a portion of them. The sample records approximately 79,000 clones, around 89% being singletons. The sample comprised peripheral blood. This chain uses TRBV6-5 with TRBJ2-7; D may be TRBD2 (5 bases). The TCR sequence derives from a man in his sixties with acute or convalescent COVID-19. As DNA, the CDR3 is TGTGCCATCCCAACTCGGAGGCCCCTCTCCTACGAGCAGTACTTC. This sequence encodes CAIPTRRPLSYEQYF.